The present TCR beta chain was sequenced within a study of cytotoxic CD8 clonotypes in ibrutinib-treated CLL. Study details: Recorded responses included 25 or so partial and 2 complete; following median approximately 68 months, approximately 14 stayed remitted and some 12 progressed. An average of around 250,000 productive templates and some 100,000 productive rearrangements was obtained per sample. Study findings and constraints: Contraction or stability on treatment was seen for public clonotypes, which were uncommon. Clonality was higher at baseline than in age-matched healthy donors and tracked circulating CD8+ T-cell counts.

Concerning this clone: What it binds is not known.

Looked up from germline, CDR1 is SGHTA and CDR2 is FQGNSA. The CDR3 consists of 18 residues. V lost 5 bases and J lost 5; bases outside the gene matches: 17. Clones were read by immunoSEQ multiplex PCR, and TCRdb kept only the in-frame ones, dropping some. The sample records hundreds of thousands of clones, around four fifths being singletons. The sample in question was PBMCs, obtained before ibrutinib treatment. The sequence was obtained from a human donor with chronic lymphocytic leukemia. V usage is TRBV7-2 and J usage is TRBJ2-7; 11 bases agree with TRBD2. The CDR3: CASSPGVASGRYGNEQYF. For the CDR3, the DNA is TGTGCCAGCAGCCCCGGGGTTGCTAGCGGGAGGTACGGCAACGAGCAGTACTTC.